The 32 T cell receptor beta chains presented below share a single source sample, sequenced in a study of blood T cell repertoires in COVID-19. Clones were sequenced by immunoSEQ multiplex PCR, and TCRdb holds only the in-frame ones, with some missing. The sample records roughly 51,000 clones, 90% to 95% being singletons. Sequences were obtained from peripheral blood. These receptors came from a woman aged 55-69 years with active or convalescent COVID-19.

V is TRBV4-1 and J is TRBJ2-3; D is uncertain. Per germline, CDR1 MGHRA and CDR2 YSYEKL. V was clipped by 1 base and J by 2 bases, with 16 bases between them. The length of the CDR3 is 17 residues. CDR3 sequence: CASSQGTLSGSTDTQYF. CDR3 sequence (DNA): TGCGCCAGCAGCCAAGGAACGCTCTCAGGATCCACAGATACGCAGTATTTT.

The J gene is TRBJ2-7, the V gene TRBV6-5; TRBD2 matches at 7 bases. CDR1 and CDR2 from the germline V gene are MNHEY and SVGAGI. With V trimmed by 5 bases and J by 1 base, 2 bases remained unmatched. There are 13 residues in the CDR3. Written as DNA, the CDR3 is TGTGCCAGCAGTCCTAGCGGTTCCTACGAGCAGTACTTC. It specifies CASSPSGSYEQYF.

This clone was counted once. The rearrangement uses TRBV27 and TRBJ1-2; D call uncertain. V lost 5 bases and J lost 2, with 15 bases in between. The germline V gene has CDR1 MNHEY and CDR2 SMNVEV (reference sequence). The CDR3 loop spans 15 amino acids. CDR3 in DNA: TGTGCCAGCAGTCCGATCAGGCAACTCAACTATGGCTACACCTTC. As protein: CASSPIRQLNYGYTF.

This clone was seen just once. V gene TRBV2 combines with J gene TRBJ1-2, with 8 nucleotides matching TRBD1. The CDR3 has 17 amino acids. The ends lost 0 bases at V and 4 bases at J; junction bases unmatched: 10. The V gene's germline CDR1 is SNHLY and CDR2 FYNNEI. CDR3 loop: CASSEAFRQGRLYGYTF. The DNA for the CDR3 is TGTGCCAGCAGTGAAGCCTTTAGACAGGGGAGGCTCTATGGCTACACCTTC.

This clone was seen just once. The chain combines TRBV24-1 with TRBJ2-1, with 10 nucleotides matching TRBD1. The trim removed 3 bases at V and 9 bases at J, leaving 7 bases unmatched. Germline assignment: CDR1 KGHDR and CDR2 SFDVKD. The CDR3 has 15 residues. CDR3 coding DNA: TGTGCCACCAGTGATGCGGGACAGGGGAAGTTTGAGCAGTTCTTC. Residues: CATSDAGQGKFEQFF.

The V gene is TRBV5-1, the J gene TRBJ2-1, with 11 bases aligning to TRBD2. V shed 7 bases and J 7 bases; nucleotides not matched to a gene: 19. Germline V gene data show CDR1 as SGHRS and CDR2 as YFSETQ. The CDR3 length is 18 residues. As DNA, the CDR3 is TGCGCCAGCTCGGTGGGTCGACTAGCGGGAAAGGGGGGGAATGAGCAGTTCTTC. Its protein product is CASSVGRLAGKGGNEQFF.

The chain is built from TRBV5-1 and TRBJ2-5, with D tentatively TRBD1 (6 bases). The CDR3 runs to 14 residues. Trimming removed 4 bases from V and 2 bases from J, with 12 bases in between. CDR1 is SGHRS and CDR2 is YFSETQ in the germline V gene. CDR3 bases: TGCGCCAGCAGCCCGCGGACAGATCAAGAGACCCAGTACTTC. Translated, it gives CASSPRTDQETQYF. Full variable domain (rest looked up from reference TRBV5-1 and TRBJ2-5): KAGVTQTPRYLIKTRGQQVTLSCSPISGHRSVSWYQQTPGQGLQFLFEYFSETQRNKGNFPGRFSGRQFSNSRSEMNVSTLELGDSALYLCASSPRTDQETQYFGPGTRLLVL.

The CDR3 DNA reads TGTGCCAGCTCAGCAGACAGGGGGAACACTGAAGCTTTCTTT. Translating gives CASSADRGNTEAFF. This chain uses TRBV18 with TRBJ1-1; 8 nucleotides match TRBD1. Germline V CDR1 and CDR2: KGHSH, LQKENI. The ends lost 5 bases at V and 1 base at J; junction bases unmatched: 3. The CDR3 spans 14 residues.

The chain employs TRBV3-1 (or the pseudogene TRBV3-2) and TRBJ2-3, with 8 positions matching TRBD2. V trimming: 3 bases; J trimming: 5 bases; junction bases outside the gene matches: 10. Germline V gene sequence: CDR1 LGHDT, CDR2 YNNKEL (reference sequence). The CDR3 loop spans 16 amino acids. The CDR3 region is CASSHRRGGGVDTQYF. The CDR3 nucleotides read TGTGCCAGCAGCCACCGCCGGGGGGGCGGGGTAGATACGCAGTATTTT.

J is TRBJ1-4 and V is TRBV28; D might be TRBD1 (5 bases). Germline V gene sequence: CDR1 MDHEN, CDR2 SYDVKM. Trimming left V 3 bases short and J 6 bases short, with 14 bases between. This CDR3 spans 15 amino acids. CDR3 sequence (DNA): TGTGCCAGCAGTTTGACGGGAGGGACGGATGAAAAACTGTTTTTT. Encoded protein: CASSLTGGTDEKLFF.

This rearrangement joins TRBV28 to TRBJ1-3, with unresolved D. Trimming pared 6 bases from V and 6 bases from J, leaving 15 bases between. The CDR3 spans 14 residues. Germline assignment: CDR1 MDHEN and CDR2 SYDVKM. The CDR3 sequence is CASSPSAAVNTIYF. CDR3 nucleotide sequence: TGTGCCAGCAGCCCCTCGGCAGCGGTAAACACCATATATTTT.

The chain employs TRBV6-5 and TRBJ2-5; D perhaps matches TRBD1 (6 bases). V dropped 5 bases and J dropped 2 bases, with 15 bases sitting between them. In germline, CDR1 is MNHEY, CDR2 SVGAGI. The CDR3 runs to 15 residues. The CDR3 spells CASSPLGTPQETQYF. The DNA for the CDR3 is TGTGCCAGCAGTCCCTTGGGGACACCTCAAGAGACCCAGTACTTC.

The chain couples TRBV15 to TRBJ2-7; 8 positions match TRBD1. The CDR3 contains 16 residues. V was pared by 4 bases and J by 0 bases, with 8 bases of the junction left unmatched. Germline V CDR1 and CDR2: LNHNV, YYDKDF (reference sequence). For the CDR3, the DNA is TGTGCCACCAGCATCCGGACAGGGCATAGCTCCTACGAGCAGTACTTC. Translating it yields CATSIRTGHSSYEQYF.

The chain joins TRBV2 to TRBJ1-3, with D possibly TRBD1 on 6 matching bases. This CDR3 region has 14 residues. Trimming shortened V by 6 bases and J by 0 bases, and 9 bases separated the two germline ends. CDR1 and CDR2 from the germline V gene are SNHLY and FYNNEI. CDR3: CASSPGDSGNTIYF. CDR3 DNA sequence: TGTGCCAGCAGCCCAGGGGACTCTGGAAACACCATATATTTT.

The gene calls are TRBV19 and TRBJ2-1; TRBD2 matches 11 bases. The CDR3 loop spans 16 amino acids. V gave up 5 bases and J gave up 4 bases; unmatched junction bases: 7. Germline V lookup: CDR1 LNHDA, CDR2 SQIVND (reference sequence). The CDR3 is CASSVTSGSRYNEQFF. The CDR3 DNA follows: TGTGCCAGTAGTGTTACTAGCGGGAGCCGATACAATGAGCAGTTCTTC. Full variable domain (outside the CDR3, taken from reference TRBV19 and TRBJ2-1): DGGITQSPKYLFRKEGQNVTLSCEQNLNHDAMYWYRQDPGQGLRLIYYSQIVNDFQKGDIAEGYSVSREKKESFPLTVTSAQKNPTAFYLCASSVTSGSRYNEQFFGPGTRLTVL.

On this clone: At one of its ends the junction is not consistent with the germline gene, which may arise from a read error. The chain combines TRBV19 with TRBJ2-7; D not certain. CDR3 length: 15 residues. From germline, CDR1 is LNHDA and CDR2 SQIVND (reference sequence). The CDR3 DNA sequence: TGTGCCAGTAGTCTAGAGACGGTCCCTAGTGACGAGCAGTACTTC. Amino acid sequence: CASSLETVPSDEQYF. Based on the CDR3 plus reference TRBV19 and TRBJ2-7, the full variable domain is DGGITQSPKYLFRKEGQNVTLSCEQNLNHDAMYWYRQDPGQGLRLIYYSQIVNDFQKGDIAEGYSVSREKKESFPLTVTSAQKNPTAFYLCASSLETVPSDEQYFGPGTRLTVT.

This chain uses TRBV18 with TRBJ1-5; TRBD1 matches 7 bases. The germline V gene encodes CDR1 KGHSH and CDR2 LQKENI. The CDR3 loop spans 20 amino acids. V shed 3 bases and J 1 base; nucleotides not matched to a gene: 18. The CDR3 sequence is CASSPARNRGISWSNQPQHF. CDR3 coding DNA: TGTGCCAGCTCACCCGCCCGTAACAGGGGAATATCGTGGAGCAATCAGCCCCAGCATTTT.

Regarding this clone: Within the sample, other DNA sequences also encode this same CDR3. This sequence joins TRBV12-3 or TRBV12-4 and TRBJ1-6; 8 nucleotides line up with TRBD1. The CDR3 length is 13 residues. V gave up 5 bases and J gave up 7 bases; unmatched junction bases: 1. The CDR3 protein is CASSRDRNSPLHF. The CDR3, as DNA: TGTGCCAGCAGTCGGGACAGGAATTCACCCCTCCACTTT.

The gene calls are TRBV30 and TRBJ1-1, with D tentatively TRBD1 (6 bases). Germline V gives CDR1 GTSNPN, CDR2 SVGIG (reference sequence). The CDR3 runs 13 residues. Trimming stripped 6 bases from V and 4 bases from J, with 15 bases between. In DNA form, the CDR3 reads TGTGCCTGCCGAGGAGGGGGGGGCACTGAAGCTTTCTTT. Residues: CACRGGGGTEAFF.

The chain links TRBV12-3 or TRBV12-4 to TRBJ1-6, with D maybe TRBD1 (5 bases). V lost 6 bases, J lost 8 bases, and 5 bases lay in between. CDR3 length: 11 amino acids. For the CDR3, the DNA is TGTGCCAGCAGCAGGGATTCACCCCTCCACTTT. It encodes CASSRDSPLHF.

There are a few counts of this clone. This chain joins TRBV15 and TRBJ1-4; D might be TRBD1 (6 bases). Germline-derived CDR1 and CDR2 are LNHNV and YYDKDF (reference sequence). V lost 5 bases, J lost 3 bases, and 13 bases lay in between. CDR3 size: 15 residues. Written as DNA, the CDR3 is TGTGCCACCAGCGATCGACAGGCCGCTAATGAAAAACTGTTTTTT. Protein: CATSDRQAANEKLFF.

The chain uses TRBV7-3 and TRBJ2-3, with D possibly being TRBD2 (5 bases). Trimming cost V 3 bases and J 7 bases, with 14 bases left between them. Germline CDR1 is SGHTA and CDR2 is FQGTGA. The CDR3 totals 14 residues. CDR3 in DNA: TGTGCCAGCAGCTTTAAACCGGACTCATATACGCAGTATTTT. Its translation is CASSFKPDSYTQYF.

CDR3 sequence reads: CAWSPAGTVPYEQYF. In DNA, the CDR3 is TGTGCCTGGAGCCCAGCCGGGACAGTTCCCTACGAGCAGTACTTC. The chain couples TRBV30 to TRBJ2-7, with 7 bases lining up with TRBD1. The length of the CDR3 is 15 residues. V shed 3 bases and J 2 bases; nucleotides not matched to a gene: 10. CDR1 and CDR2 from the germline V gene are GTSNPN and SVGIG (reference sequence).

The genes are TRBV15 and TRBJ1-6; TRBD1 agrees at 8 bases. CDR3 length equals 16 residues. The V segment lost 7 bases and the J segment 10 bases; nucleotides outside the gene matches: 15. In germline, CDR1 is LNHNV, CDR2 YYDKDF (reference sequence). CDR3 bases: TGTGCCACCATCACGGACAGGGATGGCTTAAGGTCACCCCTCCACTTT. Its protein is CATITDRDGLRSPLHF.

CDR3 sequence: CASSLGWGDNYGYTF. As DNA, the CDR3 is TGTGCCAGCAGCTTAGGATGGGGGGATAACTATGGCTACACCTTC. The chain links TRBV7-2 to TRBJ1-2, with D possibly being TRBD1 (5 bases). The CDR3 has 15 residues. Trimming cost V 1 base and J 1 base, with 10 bases left between them. Germline CDR1 and CDR2: SGHTA and FQGNSA.

This chain connects TRBV9 to TRBJ1-3; D gene unclear. V lost 5 bases and J lost 0, with 9 bases in between. CDR1 and CDR2 from the germline V gene are SGDLS and YYNGEE. The CDR3 length is 14 residues. The CDR3 sequence: CASRNTSSGNTIYF. Written as DNA, the CDR3 is TGTGCCAGCAGGAACACTAGCTCTGGAAACACCATATATTTT.

V is TRBV27 and J is TRBJ1-5; weak D call: TRBD1 (5 bases). Germline-derived CDR1 and CDR2 are MNHEY and SMNVEV (reference sequence). CDR3 length equals 18 residues. The V end lost 2 bases, the J end lost 0 bases, and 17 bases lay between the germline ends. CDR3 region: CASSLIGGAPYSNQPQHF. DNA for the CDR3: TGTGCCAGCAGTTTAATCGGGGGTGCCCCTTATAGCAATCAGCCCCAGCATTTT.

This chain joins TRBV6-5 and TRBJ2-7; TRBD1 matches 7 bases. Losses at the gene ends were 2 bases for V and 2 bases for J; bases not matched to a gene: 3. CDR1 and CDR2 from the germline V gene are MNHEY and SVGAGI. CDR3 length equals 14 residues. The CDR3 is CASSYDGTAYEQYF. Written as DNA, the CDR3 is TGTGCCAGCAGTTACGACGGGACAGCCTACGAGCAGTACTTC.

This clone appeared once. This chain connects TRBV28 to TRBJ2-7, with D possibly TRBD2 on 5 matching bases. Per the germline V gene, CDR1 is MDHEN and CDR2 is SYDVKM. This CDR3 comprises 15 residues. Trimming stripped 8 bases from V and 2 bases from J, with 19 bases between. The CDR3: CASVLTIGITYEQYF. DNA for the CDR3: TGTGCCAGCGTTTTGACTATCGGGATTACCTACGAGCAGTACTTC.

In its sample, this clone was seen a few times. This chain connects TRBV4-2 to TRBJ2-7; 9 positions match TRBD1. Germline loops: CDR1 LGHNA, CDR2 YNFKEQ. This CDR3 region has 15 residues. The junction had 7 bases not matched to a gene; V was cut back by 3 bases and J by 4 bases. DNA of the CDR3: TGTGCCAGCAGCCAGGCCGGGACAGGGCCTTACGAGCAGTACTTC. It is translated as CASSQAGTGPYEQYF.

V is TRBV29-1 and J is TRBJ1-4; D ambiguous. The V end was cut by 4 bases, the J end by 0 bases, with 9 bases between. The length of the CDR3 is 14 residues. Germline assignment: CDR1 SQVTM and CDR2 ANQGSEA. The CDR3 DNA reads as TGCAGCGTTGCGGTCCCGACAACTAATGAAAAACTGTTTTTT. Its translation is CSVAVPTTNEKLFF. The entire variable domain, with the rest obtained from reference TRBV29-1 and TRBJ1-4, is as follows: SAVISQKPSRDICQRGTSLTIQCQVDSQVTMMFWYRQQPGQSLTLIATANQGSEATYESGFVIDKFPISRPNLTFSTLTVSNMSPEDSSIYLCSVAVPTTNEKLFFGSGTQLSVL.

This chain connects TRBV6-1 to TRBJ2-2; 9 bases fit TRBD2. This CDR3 contains 18 residues. Germline assignment: CDR1 MNHNS and CDR2 SASEGT. Trimming cost V 0 bases and J 0 bases; bases outside gene matches: 5. CDR3 nucleotide sequence: TGTGCCAGCAGTGAAGCGCTCCTAGCGGGGCCGAACACCGGGGAGCTGTTTTTT. The encoded protein is CASSEALLAGPNTGELFF.